Following are 26 T cell receptor beta chains from one sample sequenced in a study of blood T cell repertoires in COVID-19. Sequencing used immunoSEQ multiplex PCR; TCRdb keeps in-frame clones, though not all of them. Of around 220,000 clones in the sample, about nine tenths were seen once. The sequenced sample consisted of PBMCs or T cells enriched from blood (not recorded which). Receptors originate from a young woman with acute COVID-19.

V and J are TRBV28 and TRBJ1-4; maybe TRBD1 (5 bases). Trimming removed 6 bases at V and 2 bases at J, with 10 bases between. This CDR3 comprises 14 residues. Germline values: CDR1 MDHEN, CDR2 SYDVKM. CDR3 DNA: TGTGCCAGCAGCCTGACAGTTACTAATGAAAAACTGTTTTTT. Translation: CASSLTVTNEKLFF.

V usage is TRBV3-1 (or the pseudogene TRBV3-2) and J usage is TRBJ1-6, with D unresolved. CDR3 size: 17 residues. V gave up 1 base and J gave up 5 bases, with 15 bases separating them. Germline V gene sequence: CDR1 LGHDT, CDR2 YNNKEL (reference sequence). CDR3 in DNA: TGTGCCAGCAGCCAAGTGGCGGGCAGACTACATAATTCACCCCTCCACTTT. Its protein is CASSQVAGRLHNSPLHF.

The rearrangement joins TRBV5-5 to TRBJ2-7, with 9 nucleotides matching TRBD1. Losses at the gene ends were 2 bases for V and 4 bases for J; bases not matched to a gene: 13. This CDR3 contains 17 residues. CDR1 and CDR2 (germline): SGHKS, YYEKEE (reference sequence). For the CDR3, the DNA is TGTGCCAGCAGCTTTAGGGGGGACAGGGCGTCCCCTTACGAGCAGTACTTC. Protein: CASSFRGDRASPYEQYF.

The chain joins TRBV14 to TRBJ2-5; 9 bases are shared with TRBD1. Germline values: CDR1 SGHDN, CDR2 FVKESK. Losses at the gene ends were 4 bases for V and 3 bases for J; bases not matched to a gene: 12. The CDR3 totals 17 residues. The CDR3 loop is CASSLQYRDRVEETQYF. In DNA form, the CDR3 reads TGTGCCAGCAGCCTACAATACCGGGACAGGGTAGAAGAGACCCAGTACTTC. The variable domain in full, completed from reference TRBV14 and TRBJ2-5, reads EAGVTQFPSHSVIEKGQTVTLRCDPISGHDNLYWYRRVMGKEIKFLLHFVKESKQDESGMPNNRFLAERTGGTYSTLKVQPAELEDSGVYFCASSLQYRDRVEETQYFGPGTRLLVL.

The chain recombines TRBV19 with TRBJ1-5, with TRBD1 matching over 8 bases. With V trimmed by 3 bases and J by 3 bases, 4 bases remained unmatched. This CDR3 contains 15 residues. The germline V gene has CDR1 LNHDA and CDR2 SQIVND (reference sequence). The CDR3 here is CASSMDRALNQPQHF. Written as DNA, the CDR3 is TGTGCCAGTAGTATGGACAGGGCCCTCAATCAGCCCCAGCATTTT.

V gene TRBV5-4 combines with J gene TRBJ1-3; D not certain. V was clipped by 0 bases and J by 4 bases, with 8 bases between them. This CDR3 has 14 amino acids. Germline lookup yields CDR1 SGHNT and CDR2 YYREEE (reference sequence). CDR3 DNA sequence: TGTGCCAGCAGCTTGGACTCGGTGGGAAACACCATATATTTT. Its translation is CASSLDSVGNTIYF.

The chain links TRBV21-1 to TRBJ1-3; the D call in the table, TRBD1, was not verified against the DNA. TRBV21-1 is a known pseudogene. The CDR3 is 12 amino acids. The CDR3 nucleotides read TGTGCCAGCAACCAGACTGGAAACACCATATATTTT. Its protein is CASNQTGNTIYF.

This clone was seen only once. The CDR3: CASTGQGIKGYTF. In DNA, the CDR3 is TGTGCCAGCACGGGACAGGGGATCAAGGGCTACACCTTC. This chain connects TRBV12-3 or TRBV12-4 to TRBJ1-2; 10 bases match TRBD1. The length of the CDR3 is 13 residues. V trimming: 7 bases; J trimming: 8 bases; junction bases outside the gene matches: 7.

This clone was counted a few times. The V and J genes are TRBV9 and TRBJ2-2; 9 bases align to TRBD1. CDR1 and CDR2 (germline): SGDLS, YYNGEE. This CDR3 region has 16 residues. With 0 bases clipped from V and 5 bases from J, the junction kept 5 bases outside the gene matches. CDR3 nucleotide sequence: TGTGCCAGCAGCGTAGGAGGGGGGACAGGGACCGGGGAGCTGTTTTTT. Translation: CASSVGGGTGTGELFF.

This chain connects TRBV4-1 to TRBJ2-2; D is uncertain. The CDR3 spans 19 residues. Germline CDR1 and CDR2: MGHRA and YSYEKL. V lost 2 bases to trimming and J lost 0 bases, with 19 bases between them. Here the CDR3 reads CASSQPRSGLSPNTGELFF. The CDR3 DNA sequence: TGCGCCAGCAGCCAACCACGGTCGGGTCTATCCCCGAACACCGGGGAGCTGTTTTTT.

The genes are TRBV18 and TRBJ2-1; the match to TRBD1 covers 8 bases. CDR3 length equals 16 residues. V shed 3 bases, J shed 6 bases, and the junction held 10 bases outside the gene matches. Germline loops: CDR1 KGHSH, CDR2 LQKENI. The CDR3 reads CASSPRGQASFNEQFF. As DNA, the CDR3 is TGTGCCAGCTCACCCAGGGGACAGGCAAGTTTCAATGAGCAGTTCTTC.

V usage is TRBV7-2 and J usage is TRBJ2-7, with 9 bases identical to TRBD2. The V and J ends lost 5 bases and 1 base, in that order; junction bases with no gene match: 6. The CDR3 is 15 amino acids. The germline gives CDR1 SGHTA, CDR2 FQGNSA. The CDR3 reads CASSARAGGSYEQYF. The CDR3 coding sequence is TGTGCCAGCAGCGCCCGAGCGGGGGGTTCCTACGAGCAGTACTTC. Variable domain in full (rest from reference TRBV7-2 and TRBJ2-7): GAGVSQSPSNKVTEKGKDVELRCDPISGHTALYWYRQSLGQGLEFLIYFQGNSAPDKSGLPSDRFSAERTGGSVSTLTIQRTQQEDSAVYLCASSARAGGSYEQYFGPGTRLTVT.

The chain has TRBV25-1 and TRBJ2-7; D uncertain. CDR3 length equals 13 residues. V lost 2 bases, J lost 7 bases, and 12 bases lay in between. From germline, CDR1 is MGHDK and CDR2 SYGVNS. The CDR3 bases are TGTGCCAGCAGTGAACCGGCGGTTAAAGAGCAGTACTTC. This encodes CASSEPAVKEQYF.

The chain joins TRBV14 to TRBJ1-1; 7 nucleotides match TRBD1. The CDR3 totals 14 residues. CDR1 is SGHDN and CDR2 is FVKESK in the germline V gene. Trimming cost V 2 bases and J 3 bases; bases outside gene matches: 3. CDR3 in DNA: TGTGCCAGCAGCCAACAGGGGGTGTACACTGAAGCTTTCTTT. Translated: CASSQQGVYTEAFF.

The chain couples TRBV5-1 to TRBJ1-1; no firm D call. The germline gives CDR1 SGHRS, CDR2 YFSETQ. There are 13 residues in the CDR3. Trimming pared 3 bases from V and 6 bases from J, leaving 12 bases between. CDR3 in amino acids: CASSSIDGAEAFF. In DNA, the CDR3 is TGCGCCAGCAGCTCCATCGACGGAGCTGAAGCTTTCTTT.

The rearrangement uses TRBV4-3 and TRBJ2-6, with TRBD1 matching 7 bases. This CDR3 is built from 22 residues. Trimming removed 0 bases from V and 0 bases from J; junction bases left unmatched: 17. Germline V lookup: CDR1 LGHNA, CDR2 YSLEER. CDR3 loop: CASSQDLMVGDSLFSGANVLTF. In nucleotides, the CDR3 is TGCGCCAGCAGCCAAGATCTCATGGTGGGGGACAGTCTATTCTCTGGGGCCAACGTCCTGACTTTC.

The chain joins TRBV12-3 or TRBV12-4 to TRBJ1-2, with D possibly TRBD1 on 5 matching bases. CDR3 size: 10 residues. The CDR3 sequence: CASGGYGYTF. DNA of the CDR3: TGTGCTAGCGGGGGGTATGGCTACACCTTC.

The V and J genes are TRBV3-1 (or the pseudogene TRBV3-2) and TRBJ2-5; TRBD2 agrees at 7 bases. V shed 7 bases and J 0 bases; nucleotides not matched to a gene: 8. CDR1 is LGHDT and CDR2 is YNNKEL in the germline V gene (reference sequence). This CDR3 has 15 residues. The CDR3 sequence is CASTPSRGNQETQYF. For the CDR3, the DNA is TGTGCCAGCACCCCCTCGCGGGGGAACCAAGAGACCCAGTACTTC.

J is TRBJ1-2 and V is TRBV2; tentatively, D is TRBD1 (5 bases). The germline CDR1 and CDR2 sequences are SNHLY and FYNNEI. The CDR3 loop spans 16 amino acids. Between the trimmed V and J ends, which lost 2 bases and 1 base, there was a span of 14 bases. The CDR3 spells CASSELRAQFNYGYTF. The CDR3 DNA is TGTGCCAGCAGTGAACTCAGGGCACAGTTTAACTATGGCTACACCTTC.

The V call is TRBV28, the J call TRBJ1-1; D unclear. The CDR3 runs 14 residues. The V end lost 5 bases, the J end lost 6 bases, and 16 bases lay between the germline ends. Germline CDR1 and CDR2: MDHEN and SYDVKM. CDR3 amino acids: CASSPVVRTAEAFF. CDR3 in DNA: TGTGCCAGCAGTCCGGTGGTCAGGACTGCTGAAGCTTTCTTT. The whole variable domain, filled in from reference TRBV28 and TRBJ1-1, reads DVKVTQSSRYLVKRTGEKVFLECVQDMDHENMFWYRQDPGLGLRLIYFSYDVKMKEKGDIPEGYSVSREKKERFSLILESASTNQTSMYLCASSPVVRTAEAFFGQGTRLTVV.

This chain connects TRBV5-1 to TRBJ1-1; tentative D call: TRBD1 (6 bases). The CDR3 runs to 16 residues. Germline CDR1 and CDR2: SGHRS and YFSETQ. V lost 2 bases to trimming and J lost 3 bases, with 17 bases between them. The CDR3 spells CASSLTGTGSHTEAFF. DNA of the CDR3: TGCGCCAGCAGCTTAACAGGTACAGGGTCACACACTGAAGCTTTCTTT.

The J gene is TRBJ2-5, the V gene TRBV7-9; TRBD1 aligns across 8 bases. V was clipped by 4 bases and J by 5 bases; unmatched bases: 6. Looked up from germline, CDR1 is SEHNR and CDR2 is FQNEAQ (reference sequence). CDR3 length equals 14 residues. CDR3 protein: CASSSDRGGETQYF. DNA of the CDR3: TGTGCCAGCAGCTCCGACAGGGGTGGGGAGACCCAGTACTTC.

This clone was recorded only once. The chain combines TRBV7-8 with TRBJ2-2; TRBD2 is a possible D gene (6 bases). The CDR3 has 18 residues. V was shortened by 10 bases and J by 3 bases, with 27 bases between the two germline ends. Per the germline V gene, CDR1 is SGHVS and CDR2 is FQNEAQ. CDR3 in amino acids: CATAPFMYERAYTGELFF. For the CDR3, the DNA is TGTGCCACCGCGCCCTTTATGTATGAGCGGGCCTACACCGGGGAGCTGTTTTTT.

The chain has TRBV11-2 and TRBJ2-3; D remains unclear. Germline values: CDR1 SGHAT, CDR2 FQNNGV. The CDR3 is made up of 14 amino acids. V lost 0 bases, J lost 2 bases, and 6 bases lay in between. The CDR3 loop is CASSLERTTDTQYF. The CDR3 bases are TGTGCCAGCAGCTTAGAGAGAACCACAGATACGCAGTATTTT.

This clone was seen once. The V gene is TRBV11-2, the J gene TRBJ2-5, with 8 bases lining up with TRBD2. The V gene end was trimmed by 4 bases and the J gene end by 4 bases; junction bases not matched to a gene: 2. Germline-derived CDR1 and CDR2 are SGHAT and FQNNGV. The CDR3 sequence is 13 residues long. CDR3 protein: CASSSGTRETQYF. In DNA, the CDR3 is TGTGCCAGCAGCTCTGGGACTAGAGAGACCCAGTACTTC.

This clone appeared a single time. This rearrangement joins TRBV10-3 to TRBJ2-5; D may be TRBD2 (6 bases). Trimming took 9 bases from V and 4 from J, leaving 12 bases between them. Germline CDR1 is ENHRY and CDR2 is SYGVKD. CDR3 length: 12 residues. CDR3 DNA sequence: TGTGCCATATCTAGCGATGGAGAGACCCAGTACTTC. Its protein is CAISSDGETQYF.